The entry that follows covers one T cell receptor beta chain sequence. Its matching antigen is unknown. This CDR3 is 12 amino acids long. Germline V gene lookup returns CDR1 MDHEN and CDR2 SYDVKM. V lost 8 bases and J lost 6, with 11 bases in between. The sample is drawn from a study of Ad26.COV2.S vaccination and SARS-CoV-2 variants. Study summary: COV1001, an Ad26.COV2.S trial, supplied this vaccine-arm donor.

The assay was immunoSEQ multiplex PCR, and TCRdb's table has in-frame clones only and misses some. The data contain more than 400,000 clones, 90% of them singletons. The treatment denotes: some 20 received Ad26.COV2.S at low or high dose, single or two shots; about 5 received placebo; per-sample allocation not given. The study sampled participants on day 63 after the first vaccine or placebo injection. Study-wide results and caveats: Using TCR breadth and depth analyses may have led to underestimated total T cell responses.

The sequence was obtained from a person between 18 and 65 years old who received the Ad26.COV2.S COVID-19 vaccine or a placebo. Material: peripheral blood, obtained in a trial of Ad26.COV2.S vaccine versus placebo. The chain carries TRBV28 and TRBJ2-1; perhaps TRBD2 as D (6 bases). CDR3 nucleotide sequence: TGTGCCAGCGGGACGGGAGTCAATGAGCAGTTCTTC. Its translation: CASGTGVNEQFF. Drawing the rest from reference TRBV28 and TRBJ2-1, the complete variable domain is DVKVTQSSRYLVKRTGEKVFLECVQDMDHENMFWYRQDPGLGLRLIYFSYDVKMKEKGDIPEGYSVSREKKERFSLILESASTNQTSMYLCASGTGVNEQFFGPGTRLTVL.